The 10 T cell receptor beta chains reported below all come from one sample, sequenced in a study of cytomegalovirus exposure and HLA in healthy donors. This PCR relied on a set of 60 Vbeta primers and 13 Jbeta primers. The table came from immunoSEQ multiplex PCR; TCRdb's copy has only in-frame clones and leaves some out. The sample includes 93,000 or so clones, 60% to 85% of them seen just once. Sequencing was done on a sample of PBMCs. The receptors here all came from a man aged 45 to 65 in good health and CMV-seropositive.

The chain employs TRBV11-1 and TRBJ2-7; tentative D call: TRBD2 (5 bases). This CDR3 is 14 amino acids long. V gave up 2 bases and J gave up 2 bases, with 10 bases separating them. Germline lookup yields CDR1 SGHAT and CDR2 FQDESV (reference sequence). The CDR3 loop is CASSLWERTYEQYF. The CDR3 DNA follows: TGTGCCAGCAGCTTATGGGAGCGGACCTACGAGCAGTACTTC.

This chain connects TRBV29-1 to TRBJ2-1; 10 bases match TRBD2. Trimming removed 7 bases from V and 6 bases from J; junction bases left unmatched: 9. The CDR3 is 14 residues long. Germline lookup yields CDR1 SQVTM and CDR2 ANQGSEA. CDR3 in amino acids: CSGLGASGGNEQFF. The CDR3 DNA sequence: TGCAGCGGCCTTGGGGCTAGCGGGGGCAATGAGCAGTTCTTC.

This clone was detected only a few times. This chain's CDR3 is CASSLGAAGGTDTQYF. The DNA for the CDR3 is TGTGCCAGCAGTTTAGGGGCAGCGGGAGGCACAGATACGCAGTATTTT. This chain links TRBV28 with TRBJ2-3, with 8 bases lining up with TRBD2. There are 16 residues in the CDR3. Germline V gene data show CDR1 as MDHEN and CDR2 as SYDVKM. With V trimmed by 2 bases and J by 1 base, 5 bases remained unmatched.

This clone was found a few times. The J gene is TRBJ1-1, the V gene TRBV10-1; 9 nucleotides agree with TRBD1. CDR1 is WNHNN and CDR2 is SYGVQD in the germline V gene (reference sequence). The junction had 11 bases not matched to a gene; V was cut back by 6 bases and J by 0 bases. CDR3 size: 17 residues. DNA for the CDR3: TGCGCCAGCAGGGGGCCCAATGACAGGGGGATGAACACTGAAGCTTTCTTT. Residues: CASRGPNDRGMNTEAFF.

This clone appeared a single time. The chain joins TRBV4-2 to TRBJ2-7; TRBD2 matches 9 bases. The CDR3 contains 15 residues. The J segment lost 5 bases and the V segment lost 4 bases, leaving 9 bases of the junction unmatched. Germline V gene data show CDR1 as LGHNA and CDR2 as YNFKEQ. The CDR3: CASSRGAGGEDEQYF. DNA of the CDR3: TGTGCCAGCAGCCGAGGAGCGGGGGGCGAGGACGAGCAGTACTTC.

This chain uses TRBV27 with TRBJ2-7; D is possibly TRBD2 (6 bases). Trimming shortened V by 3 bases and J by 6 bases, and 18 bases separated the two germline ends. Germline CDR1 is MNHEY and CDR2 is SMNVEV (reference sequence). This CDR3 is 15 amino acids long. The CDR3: CASSLLQGLGGEQYF. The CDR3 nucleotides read TGTGCCAGCAGTTTGCTCCAGGGCCTCGGGGGCGAGCAGTACTTC.

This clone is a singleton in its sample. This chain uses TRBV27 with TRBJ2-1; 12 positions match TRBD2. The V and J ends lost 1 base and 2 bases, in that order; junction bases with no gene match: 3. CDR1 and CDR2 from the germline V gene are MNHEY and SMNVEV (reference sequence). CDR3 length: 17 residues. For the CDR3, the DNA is TGTGCCAGCAGTTTATTTGGACTAGCGGGAACCTACAATGAGCAGTTCTTC. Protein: CASSLFGLAGTYNEQFF.

The DNA for the CDR3 is TGTGCCAGCAGCAGAGGGCTTAACTATGGCTACACCTTC. Its translation is CASSRGLNYGYTF. The V call is TRBV7-9, the J call TRBJ1-2; no clear D gene. Trimming pared 5 bases from V and 1 base from J, leaving 8 bases between. The CDR3 runs 13 residues. Germline V CDR1 and CDR2: SEHNR, FQNEAQ (reference sequence).

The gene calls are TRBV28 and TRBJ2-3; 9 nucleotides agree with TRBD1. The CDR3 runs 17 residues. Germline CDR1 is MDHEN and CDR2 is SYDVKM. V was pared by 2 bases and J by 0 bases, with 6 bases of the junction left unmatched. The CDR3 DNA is TGTGCCAGCAGTTTAGTCGGACAGGGGATGAGCACAGATACGCAGTATTTT. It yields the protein CASSLVGQGMSTDTQYF.

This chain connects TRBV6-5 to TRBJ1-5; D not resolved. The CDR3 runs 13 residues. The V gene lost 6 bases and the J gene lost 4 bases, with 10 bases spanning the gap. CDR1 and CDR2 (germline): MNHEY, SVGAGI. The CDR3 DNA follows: TGTGCCAGCAGGGAGCCCCCTAATCAGCCCCAGCATTTT. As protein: CASREPPNQPQHF.